The clone carrying this T cell receptor beta chain was observed a handful of times. The data derive from a study of T cells after yellow fever vaccination. TCRdb recomputed calls from the 5' RACE reads with MiXCR, one row per CDR3 protein. The sample yields a few hundred thousand distinct CDR3 sequences, 3.5% to 5% seen once. The CDR3 has 18 residues. V lost 4 bases and J lost 3; bases outside the gene matches: 14. Germline CDR1 and CDR2: SEHNR and FQNEAQ (reference sequence). The sample in question was PBMCs, obtained 15 days after the yellow fever booster vaccination. The TCR comes from a man aged 18 to 30 who received the YFV17D yellow fever vaccine. The chain recombines TRBV7-9 with TRBJ2-3; 9 bases agree with TRBD1. CDR3 DNA sequence: TGTGCCAGCAGCTACCCCAAAAGCGGGACAGGGCGGACAGATACGCAGTATTTT. This sequence encodes CASSYPKSGTGRTDTQYF.